These 29 T cell receptor beta chains share one sample of origin, sequenced in a study of blood T cell repertoires in COVID-19. The protocol was immunoSEQ multiplex PCR, while the TCRdb copy is restricted to in-frame clones and leaves out a portion. The sample consists of roughly 260,000 clones, approximately 80% of them appearing once. Input material: peripheral blood. Source of these receptors: a middle-aged woman with active or convalescent COVID-19.

This clone has just a few counts. This CDR3 is also generated by other DNA sequences in the sample. This chain uses TRBV19 with TRBJ1-5; TRBD1 matches at 8 bases. The CDR3 has 14 amino acids. Germline loops: CDR1 LNHDA, CDR2 SQIVND (reference sequence). The V and J ends lost 9 bases and 4 bases, in that order; junction bases with no gene match: 8. The CDR3 DNA is TGTGCCAGCAGCATAAGGACAGGGAATCAGCCCCAGCATTTT. Amino acids: CASSIRTGNQPQHF.

This clone came up a few times. The V call is TRBV28, the J call TRBJ1-2; D not certain. Germline CDR1 is MDHEN and CDR2 is SYDVKM. This CDR3 has 11 amino acids. With 4 bases removed from V and 6 bases from J, the gap between germline ends came to 6 bases. The CDR3 DNA reads TGTGCCAGCAGTTGGGCCAATGGCTACACCTTC. Translating it yields CASSWANGYTF.

The V call is TRBV6-5, the J call TRBJ1-2; D gene ambiguous. Deletions cut 2 bases from V and 5 bases from J, with 9 bases between. The CDR3 sequence is 13 residues long. Germline V gene data show CDR1 as MNHEY and CDR2 as SVGAGI. CDR3 DNA sequence: TGTGCCAGCAGTTACGCGCCCGCATATGGCTACACCTTC. Its translation is CASSYAPAYGYTF.

The V gene is TRBV6-1, the J gene TRBJ1-2; 8 bases agree with TRBD1. The CDR3 has 16 residues. Unmatched junction bases numbered 11, after V lost 0 bases and J lost 8 bases. Germline V gene lookup returns CDR1 MNHNS and CDR2 SASEGT. The CDR3: CASSEASDFRTGGYTF. CDR3 in DNA: TGTGCCAGCAGTGAAGCGTCAGATTTCAGGACAGGGGGCTACACCTTC.

CDR3 in DNA: TGTGCCTGGAGGGCGGGGGGGGCAGGGGACGGCAGGGCCCAGCATTTT. Its protein product is CAWRAGGAGDGRAQHF. The genes are TRBV30 and TRBJ1-5; D is perhaps TRBD1 (6 bases). Germline V gene lookup returns CDR1 GTSNPN and CDR2 SVGIG (reference sequence). Trimming took off 3 bases at V and 11 bases at J, with 26 bases between the two ends. CDR3 length equals 16 residues.

The J gene is TRBJ1-2, the V gene TRBV10-2, with D unclear. Looked up from germline, CDR1 is WSHSY and CDR2 is SAAADI. The CDR3 loop spans 15 amino acids. The ends were cut back, 6 bases at V and 5 bases at J, with 19 bases in the middle. The CDR3 DNA reads TGCGCCAGCAGCGAGACATCTTCGGGCGGGTATGGCTACACCTTC. It translates to CASSETSSGGYGYTF.

A few counts support this clone. V is TRBV4-1 and J is TRBJ1-5; no reliable D call. V was clipped by 3 bases and J by 7 bases, with 13 bases between them. Germline V gives CDR1 MGHRA, CDR2 YSYEKL. This CDR3 contains 14 residues. The CDR3 DNA is TGCGCCAGCAGCCAGGCCTTTGAGGGCCAGCCCCAGCATTTT. Translating gives CASSQAFEGQPQHF.

Remarks on this clone: The same CDR3 can be traced to other DNA sequences in this sample. The CDR3 region has the DNA TGTGCCAGCAGCAGACAGGGAGACTATGGCTACACCTTC. Its translation: CASSRQGDYGYTF. The gene calls are TRBV3-1 (or the pseudogene TRBV3-2) and TRBJ1-2, with 7 nucleotides matching TRBD1. From germline, CDR1 is LGHDT and CDR2 YNNKEL (reference sequence). The CDR3 length is 13 residues. Germline trimming cut 5 bases from V and 3 bases from J; bases unmatched to any gene: 3.

This clone was seen once. The chain couples TRBV15 to TRBJ1-2; D gene ambiguous. The CDR3 consists of 12 residues. V lost 0 bases to trimming and J lost 7 bases, with 6 bases between them. Germline V gene data show CDR1 as LNHNV and CDR2 as YYDKDF (reference sequence). The CDR3 sequence: CATSRDKIGYTF. DNA of the CDR3: TGTGCCACCAGCAGAGATAAAATTGGCTACACCTTC.

J is TRBJ1-1 and V is TRBV5-8; 8 nucleotides align to TRBD1. Unmatched junction bases numbered 8, after V lost 5 bases and J lost 5 bases. CDR1 and CDR2 from the germline V gene are SGHTS and YDEGEE. The CDR3 loop spans 14 amino acids. In DNA, the CDR3 is TGTGCCAGCAGAGATCCCAGGGGGCTGACTGAAGCTTTCTTT. It yields the protein CASRDPRGLTEAFF.

This clone occurred once. The chain recombines TRBV14 with TRBJ1-6, with D perhaps matching TRBD1 (6 bases). The CDR3 sequence is 15 residues long. V gave up 4 bases and J gave up 7 bases, with 14 bases separating them. Germline values: CDR1 SGHDN, CDR2 FVKESK. The CDR3 loop is CASSPRTDWNSPLHF. The CDR3 coding sequence is TGTGCCAGCAGCCCCAGGACAGACTGGAATTCACCCCTCCACTTT.

The genes are TRBV14 and TRBJ1-2; maybe TRBD1 (6 bases). V was trimmed by 3 bases and J by 7 bases, leaving 24 bases between them. This CDR3 spans 17 amino acids. The V gene's germline CDR1 is SGHDN and CDR2 FVKESK. CDR3 protein: CASSQESVGTLGRGYTF. The DNA of the CDR3 is TGTGCCAGCAGCCAGGAGTCGGTAGGGACACTCGGGCGTGGCTACACCTTC.

The chain employs TRBV27 and TRBJ2-7, with D possibly matching TRBD1 (6 bases). Germline V CDR1 and CDR2: MNHEY, SMNVEV (reference sequence). The CDR3 runs 15 residues. V dropped 10 bases and J dropped 5 bases, with 24 bases sitting between them. This chain's CDR3 is CATRRPQKQGNEQYF. The CDR3 bases are TGTGCCACCCGACGTCCTCAAAAACAGGGTAACGAGCAGTACTTC.

This clone was seen just once. The V gene is TRBV9, the J gene TRBJ1-2, with a possible D match to TRBD1 (6 bases). Trimming shortened V by 4 bases and J by 4 bases, and 17 bases separated the two germline ends. This CDR3 is built from 15 residues. Germline CDR1 and CDR2: SGDLS and YYNGEE. The CDR3 loop is CASSPRHREVYGYTF. The CDR3 DNA reads as TGTGCCAGCAGCCCACGTCACAGGGAAGTCTATGGCTACACCTTC. The whole variable domain, filled in from reference TRBV9 and TRBJ1-2, reads DSGVTQTPKHLITATGQRVTLRCSPRSGDLSVYWYQQSLDQGLQFLIQYYNGEERAKGNILERFSAQQFPDLHSELNLSSLELGDSALYFCASSPRHREVYGYTFGSGTRLTVV.

The gene calls are TRBV28 and TRBJ2-3; 9 bases are a match to TRBD2. CDR1 and CDR2 from the germline V gene are MDHEN and SYDVKM. V shed 8 bases, J shed 7 bases, and the junction held 10 bases outside the gene matches. This CDR3 is 14 amino acids long. In nucleotides, the CDR3 is TGTGCCAGCGGAGGCCTAGCGGGGTTGCATACGCAGTATTTT. This codes for CASGGLAGLHTQYF.

This clone was observed a handful of times. The chain has TRBV29-1 and TRBJ2-7; D not resolved. This CDR3 comprises 12 residues. Germline-derived CDR1 and CDR2 are SQVTM and ANQGSEA. The ends were cut back, 6 bases at V and 6 bases at J, with 15 bases in the middle. CDR3 sequence: CSVSPLSLEQYF. CDR3 nucleotide sequence: TGCAGCGTCTCCCCCCTTTCCCTCGAGCAGTACTTC.

The gene calls are TRBV3-1 (or the pseudogene TRBV3-2) and TRBJ1-6, with a tentative D call TRBD1 (6 bases). Trimming shortened V by 3 bases and J by 0 bases, and 15 bases separated the two germline ends. Germline V gives CDR1 LGHDT, CDR2 YNNKEL (reference sequence). The CDR3 spans 18 residues. CDR3 DNA sequence: TGTGCCAGCAGCCAGAGGACAGTCGGAAGCTCCTATAATTCACCCCTCCACTTT. Encoded protein: CASSQRTVGSSYNSPLHF.

This clone was counted once. This chain links TRBV7-2 with TRBJ1-1, with D perhaps matching TRBD1 (5 bases). Per the germline V gene, CDR1 is SGHTA and CDR2 is FQGNSA. Trimming removed 5 bases from V and 4 bases from J, with 14 bases in between. The CDR3 totals 14 residues. CDR3 sequence reads: CASSRGRVTTEAFF. In nucleotides, the CDR3 is TGTGCCAGCAGCCGGGGGAGGGTAACCACTGAAGCTTTCTTT. Supplemented by reference TRBV7-2 and TRBJ1-1, the full variable domain reads GAGVSQSPSNKVTEKGKDVELRCDPISGHTALYWYRQSLGQGLEFLIYFQGNSAPDKSGLPSDRFSAERTGGSVSTLTIQRTQQEDSAVYLCASSRGRVTTEAFFGQGTRLTVV.

The J gene is TRBJ2-5, the V gene TRBV27; a weak D match, TRBD1 (5 bases). Trimming pared 4 bases from V and 5 bases from J, leaving 11 bases between. Germline loops: CDR1 MNHEY, CDR2 SMNVEV (reference sequence). This CDR3 is built from 13 residues. In nucleotides, the CDR3 is TGTGCCAGCAGTTACTCCAAGGGGGAGACCCAGTACTTC. The encoded protein is CASSYSKGETQYF.

The gene calls are TRBV30 and TRBJ1-1, with TRBD1 as a possible D gene (6 bases). Trimming took off 5 bases at V and 11 bases at J, with 12 bases between the two ends. Germline CDR1 GTSNPN, CDR2 SVGIG (reference sequence). The CDR3 length is 10 residues. The CDR3 here is CAWEFGGAFF. Here the CDR3 DNA reads TGTGCCTGGGAGTTTGGGGGCGCTTTCTTT.

The genes are TRBV9 and TRBJ1-2, with D possibly being TRBD1 (5 bases). CDR1 and CDR2 (germline): SGDLS, YYNGEE. V gave up 2 bases and J gave up 8 bases, with 19 bases separating them. The CDR3 loop spans 15 amino acids. The CDR3, as DNA: TGTGCCAGCAGCGTGACCCCGGACATGGGCGAGGGCTACACCTTC. Its protein is CASSVTPDMGEGYTF.

The J gene is TRBJ1-1, the V gene TRBV28; D remains ambiguous. CDR1 and CDR2 (germline): MDHEN, SYDVKM. Trimming removed 5 bases at V and 1 base at J, with 11 bases between. There are 14 residues in the CDR3. CDR3 in DNA: TGTGCCAGCAGTCCCCACAGAGAGAACACTGAAGCTTTCTTT. Amino acids: CASSPHRENTEAFF.

The chain couples TRBV28 to TRBJ1-4; tentative D call: TRBD1 (6 bases). V dropped 2 bases and J dropped 2 bases, with 15 bases sitting between them. Looked up from germline, CDR1 is MDHEN and CDR2 is SYDVKM. The CDR3 contains 17 residues. The CDR3, as DNA: TGTGCCAGCAGTTTAACTCAGGGGTGGGGGACTAATGAAAAACTGTTTTTT. Translated, it gives CASSLTQGWGTNEKLFF. The variable domain in full, with the rest retrieved from reference TRBV28 and TRBJ1-4, is DVKVTQSSRYLVKRTGEKVFLECVQDMDHENMFWYRQDPGLGLRLIYFSYDVKMKEKGDIPEGYSVSREKKERFSLILESASTNQTSMYLCASSLTQGWGTNEKLFFGSGTQLSVL.

The genes are TRBV10-3 and TRBJ2-6; TRBD1 matches 9 bases. The V and J ends lost 4 bases and 0 bases, in that order; junction bases with no gene match: 4. CDR3 size: 17 residues. From germline, CDR1 is ENHRY and CDR2 SYGVKD. CDR3: CAISVGTGTSGANVLTF. As DNA, the CDR3 is TGTGCCATCAGTGTGGGGACAGGGACCTCTGGGGCCAACGTCCTGACTTTC.

The rearrangement joins TRBV11-2 to TRBJ1-6, with TRBD1 as a possible D gene (6 bases). Germline V gives CDR1 SGHAT, CDR2 FQNNGV. The CDR3 spans 15 residues. The V and J ends lost 4 bases and 5 bases respectively, with 12 bases between them. The CDR3 is CASSYQGQNNSPLHF. CDR3 nucleotides: TGTGCCAGCAGCTATCAGGGGCAGAATAATTCACCCCTCCACTTT.

The chain couples TRBV5-8 to TRBJ2-1, with a possible D match to TRBD2 (7 bases). V was trimmed by 0 bases and J by 9 bases, leaving 10 bases between them. This CDR3 comprises 13 residues. Germline values: CDR1 SGHTS, CDR2 YDEGEE. CDR3 nucleotide sequence: TGTGCCAGCAGCTTGGAGGGGGGGACTGAGCAGTTCTTC. It encodes CASSLEGGTEQFF.

The chain uses TRBV7-2 and TRBJ1-3; D may be TRBD1 (6 bases). Trimming took 5 bases from V and 6 from J, leaving 11 bases between them. The CDR3 runs to 13 residues. Germline V gene sequence: CDR1 SGHTA, CDR2 FQGNSA. As DNA, the CDR3 is TGTGCCAGCAGCGGGGGCCGGGCAAACACCATATATTTT. Residues: CASSGGRANTIYF.

The chain is built from TRBV7-9 and TRBJ1-1, with TRBD1 identical over 7 bases. Trimming took 10 bases from V and 1 from J; bases not matched to a gene: 9. The CDR3 runs 14 residues. Per the germline V gene, CDR1 is SEHNR and CDR2 is FQNEAQ (reference sequence). CDR3 sequence reads: CATKKGGENTEAFF. CDR3 in DNA: TGTGCCACAAAAAAAGGGGGCGAGAACACTGAAGCTTTCTTT.

V is TRBV7-6 and J is TRBJ2-1; TRBD1 agrees at 9 bases. Per germline, CDR1 SGHVS and CDR2 FNYEAQ. With 4 bases clipped from V and 9 bases from J, the junction kept 13 bases outside the gene matches. The CDR3 runs 16 residues. CDR3 loop: CASSSDRDRALREQFF. The CDR3 bases are TGTGCCAGCAGCTCCGACAGGGACAGGGCACTGCGTGAGCAGTTCTTC. Full variable domain (rest looked up from reference TRBV7-6 and TRBJ2-1): GAGVSQSPRYKVTKRGQDVALRCDPISGHVSLYWYRQALGQGPEFLTYFNYEAQQDKSGLPNDRFSAERPEGSISTLTIQRTEQRDSAMYRCASSSDRDRALREQFFGPGTRLTVL.